This TCR beta chain was recorded in a study of T cells expressing NK-cell markers. The study, taken as a whole, reports: Clones of NKG2C+ T cells that had expanded were of unclear HCMV specificity.

On this clonotype: Its antigen is undetermined.

The CDR3 spans 18 residues. The germline gives CDR1 SGHKS, CDR2 YYEKEE (reference sequence). Reprocessing the 5' RACE reads, TCRdb reports a single entry for every CDR3 protein and omits DNA. The listing records around 180,000 distinct CDR3 sequences. The V call is TRBV5-5, the J call TRBJ2-1; TCRdb returns TRBD1, unconfirmable since there is no DNA. The sequence was obtained from a man aged 18-69 years in good health. The sequenced material came from blood T cells: a sorted CD56 or NKG2C T cell subset, CD4+ or CD8+ T cells, or bulk PBMC T cells (not recorded which). The CDR3 sequence is CASSLRARQGAAYNEQFF.